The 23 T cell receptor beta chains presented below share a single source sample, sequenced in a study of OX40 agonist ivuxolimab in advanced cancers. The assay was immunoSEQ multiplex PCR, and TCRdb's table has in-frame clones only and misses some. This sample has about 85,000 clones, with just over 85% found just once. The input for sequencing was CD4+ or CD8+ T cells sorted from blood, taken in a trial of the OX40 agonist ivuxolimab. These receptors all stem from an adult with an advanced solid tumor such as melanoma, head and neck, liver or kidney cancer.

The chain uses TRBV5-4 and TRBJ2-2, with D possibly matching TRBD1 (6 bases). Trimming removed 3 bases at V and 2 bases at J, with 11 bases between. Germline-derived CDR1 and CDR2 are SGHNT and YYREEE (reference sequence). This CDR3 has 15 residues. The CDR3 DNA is TGTGCCAGCAGCTCGCCGGGACAAAACACCGGGGAGCTGTTTTTT. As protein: CASSSPGQNTGELFF. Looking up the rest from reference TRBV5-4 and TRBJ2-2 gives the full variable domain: ETGVTQSPTHLIKTRGQQVTLRCSSQSGHNTVSWYQQALGQGPQFIFQYYREEENGRGNFPPRFSGLQFPNYSSELNVNALELDDSALYLCASSSPGQNTGELFFGEGSRLTVL.

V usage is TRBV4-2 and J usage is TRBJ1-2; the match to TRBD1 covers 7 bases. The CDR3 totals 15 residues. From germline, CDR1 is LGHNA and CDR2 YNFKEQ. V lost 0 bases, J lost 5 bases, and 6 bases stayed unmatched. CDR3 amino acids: CASSQEDRDGYGYTF. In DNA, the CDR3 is TGTGCCAGCAGCCAAGAAGACAGGGACGGGTATGGCTACACCTTC.

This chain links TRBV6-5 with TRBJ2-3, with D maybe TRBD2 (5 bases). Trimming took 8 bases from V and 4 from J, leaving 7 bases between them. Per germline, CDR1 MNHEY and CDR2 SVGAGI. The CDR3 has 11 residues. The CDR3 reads CASSGSDTQYF. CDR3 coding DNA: TGTGCCAGCTCGGGGTCAGATACGCAGTATTTT.

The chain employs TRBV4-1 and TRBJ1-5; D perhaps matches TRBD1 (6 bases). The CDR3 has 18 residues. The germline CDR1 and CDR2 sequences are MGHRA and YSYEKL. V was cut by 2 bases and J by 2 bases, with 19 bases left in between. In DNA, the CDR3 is TGCGCCAGCAGCCAACCCTATCGGACAGTATCTCGCAATCAGCCCCAGCATTTT. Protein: CASSQPYRTVSRNQPQHF.

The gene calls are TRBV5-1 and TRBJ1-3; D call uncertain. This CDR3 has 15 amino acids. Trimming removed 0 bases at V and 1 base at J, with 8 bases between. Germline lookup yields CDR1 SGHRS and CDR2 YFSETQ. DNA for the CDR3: TGCGCCAGCAGCTTGGGTTCTGGTTCTGGAAACACCATATATTTT. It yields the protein CASSLGSGSGNTIYF.

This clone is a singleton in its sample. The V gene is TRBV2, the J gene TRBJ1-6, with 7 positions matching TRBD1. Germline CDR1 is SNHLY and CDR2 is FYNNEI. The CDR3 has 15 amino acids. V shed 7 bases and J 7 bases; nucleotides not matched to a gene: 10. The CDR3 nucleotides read TGTGCCAGCATTCTCCTAGGGGGCCAAAATTCACCCCTCCACTTT. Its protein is CASILLGGQNSPLHF.

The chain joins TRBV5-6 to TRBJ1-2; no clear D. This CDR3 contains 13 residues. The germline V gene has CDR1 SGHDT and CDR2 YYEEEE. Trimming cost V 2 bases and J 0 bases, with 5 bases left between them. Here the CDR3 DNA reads TGTGCCAGCAGCTTCGGCACTAACTATGGCTACACCTTC. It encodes CASSFGTNYGYTF. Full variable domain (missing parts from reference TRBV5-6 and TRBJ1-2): DAGVTQSPTHLIKTRGQQVTLRCSPKSGHDTVSWYQQALGQGPQFIFQYYEEEERQRGNFPDRFSGHQFPNYSSELNVNALLLGDSALYLCASSFGTNYGYTFGSGTRLTVV.

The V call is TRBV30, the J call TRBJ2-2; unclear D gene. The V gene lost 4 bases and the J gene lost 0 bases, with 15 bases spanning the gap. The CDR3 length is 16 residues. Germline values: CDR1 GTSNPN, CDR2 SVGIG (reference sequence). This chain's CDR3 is CAWTQAGRSNTGELFF. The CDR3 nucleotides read TGTGCCTGGACGCAAGCAGGACGTTCGAACACCGGGGAGCTGTTTTTT.

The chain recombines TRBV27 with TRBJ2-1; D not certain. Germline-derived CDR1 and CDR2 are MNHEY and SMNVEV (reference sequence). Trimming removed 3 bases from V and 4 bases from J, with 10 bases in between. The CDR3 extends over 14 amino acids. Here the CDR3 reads CASSFTRRYNEQFF. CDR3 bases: TGTGCCAGCAGTTTCACCCGCCGTTACAATGAGCAGTTCTTC.

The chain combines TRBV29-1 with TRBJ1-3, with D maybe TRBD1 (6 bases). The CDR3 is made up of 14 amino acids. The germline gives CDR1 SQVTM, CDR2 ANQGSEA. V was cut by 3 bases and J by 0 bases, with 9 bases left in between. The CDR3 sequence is CSVETGSSGNTIYF. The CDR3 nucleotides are TGCAGCGTTGAGACAGGAAGCTCTGGAAACACCATATATTTT.

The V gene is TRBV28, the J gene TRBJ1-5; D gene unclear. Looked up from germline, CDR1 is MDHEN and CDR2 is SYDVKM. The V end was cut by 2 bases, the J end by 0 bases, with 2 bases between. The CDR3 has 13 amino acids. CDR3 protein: CASSLDSNQPQHF. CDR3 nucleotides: TGTGCCAGCAGTTTAGATAGCAATCAGCCCCAGCATTTT.

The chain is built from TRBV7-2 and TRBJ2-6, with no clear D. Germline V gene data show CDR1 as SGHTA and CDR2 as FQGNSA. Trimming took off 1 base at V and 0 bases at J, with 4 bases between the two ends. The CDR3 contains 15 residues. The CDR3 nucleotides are TGTGCCAGCAGCTTAGGGATCTCTGGGGCCAACGTCCTGACTTTC. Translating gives CASSLGISGANVLTF.

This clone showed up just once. The CDR3 sequence: CASRIKGAETQYF. CDR3 nucleotides: TGTGCCAGTAGGATAAAGGGGGCGGAGACCCAGTACTTC. The chain uses TRBV19 and TRBJ2-5, with 7 bases identical to TRBD1. The V gene end was trimmed by 6 bases and the J gene end by 5 bases; junction bases not matched to a gene: 6. This CDR3 region has 13 residues. Per germline, CDR1 LNHDA and CDR2 SQIVND (reference sequence).

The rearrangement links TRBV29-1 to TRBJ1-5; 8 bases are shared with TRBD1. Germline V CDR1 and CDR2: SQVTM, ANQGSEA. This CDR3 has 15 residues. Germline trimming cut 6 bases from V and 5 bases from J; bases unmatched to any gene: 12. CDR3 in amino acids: CSVVDQGAFDQPQHF. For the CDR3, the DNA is TGCAGCGTCGTGGATCAGGGGGCTTTCGATCAGCCCCAGCATTTT.

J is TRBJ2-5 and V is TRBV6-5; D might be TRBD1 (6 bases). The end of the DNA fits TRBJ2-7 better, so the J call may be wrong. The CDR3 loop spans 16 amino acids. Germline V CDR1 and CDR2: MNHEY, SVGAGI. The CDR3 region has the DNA TGTGCCAGCAGTTACTCCTATTACCAGGGGTCCTACGAGCAGTACTTC. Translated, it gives CASSYSYYQGSYEQYF.

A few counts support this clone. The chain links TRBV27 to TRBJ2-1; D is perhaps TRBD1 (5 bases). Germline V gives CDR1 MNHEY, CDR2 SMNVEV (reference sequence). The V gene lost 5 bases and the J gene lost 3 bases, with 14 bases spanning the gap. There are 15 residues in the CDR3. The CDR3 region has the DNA TGTGCCAGCAGTATACGCCCAGACAGCTACAATGAGCAGTTCTTC. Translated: CASSIRPDSYNEQFF.

The DNA for the CDR3 is TGTGCCAGCAGCTTAGCGGGTGCGGCAGGGGTCTATGGCTACACCTTC. This translates into CASSLAGAAGVYGYTF. The chain employs TRBV7-2 and TRBJ1-2, with a tentative D call TRBD1 (6 bases). CDR3 size: 16 residues. The germline V gene has CDR1 SGHTA and CDR2 FQGNSA. The V end was cut by 0 bases, the J end by 4 bases, with 15 bases between.

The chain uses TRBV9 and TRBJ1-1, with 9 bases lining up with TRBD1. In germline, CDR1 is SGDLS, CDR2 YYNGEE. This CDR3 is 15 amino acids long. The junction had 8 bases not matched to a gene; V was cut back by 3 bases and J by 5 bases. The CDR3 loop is CASSDQQGAQTEAFF. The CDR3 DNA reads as TGTGCCAGCAGCGACCAACAGGGGGCGCAAACTGAAGCTTTCTTT.

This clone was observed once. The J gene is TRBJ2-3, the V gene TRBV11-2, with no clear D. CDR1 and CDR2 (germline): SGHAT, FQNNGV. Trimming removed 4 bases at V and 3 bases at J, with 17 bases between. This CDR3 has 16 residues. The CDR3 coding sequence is TGTGCCAGCAGCTGGGGTTTGGGCGTAGAAACAGATACGCAGTATTTT. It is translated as CASSWGLGVETDTQYF.

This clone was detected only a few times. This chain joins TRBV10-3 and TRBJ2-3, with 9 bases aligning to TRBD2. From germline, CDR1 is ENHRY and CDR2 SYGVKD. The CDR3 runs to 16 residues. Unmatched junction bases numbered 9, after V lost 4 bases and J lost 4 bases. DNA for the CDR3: TGTGCCATCAGTGGCTCTAGCGGGGTGGGGGCAGATACGCAGTATTTT. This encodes CAISGSSGVGADTQYF.

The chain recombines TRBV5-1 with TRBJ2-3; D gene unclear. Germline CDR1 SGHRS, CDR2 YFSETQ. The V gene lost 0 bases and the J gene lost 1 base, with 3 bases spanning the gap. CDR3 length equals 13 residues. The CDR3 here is CASSLGRTDTQYF. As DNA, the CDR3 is TGCGCCAGCAGCTTGGGGCGCACAGATACGCAGTATTTT.

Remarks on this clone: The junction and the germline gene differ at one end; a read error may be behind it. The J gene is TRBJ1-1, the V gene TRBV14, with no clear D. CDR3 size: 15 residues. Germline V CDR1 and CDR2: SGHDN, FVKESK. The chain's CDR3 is CASSPKNWMNSEAFF. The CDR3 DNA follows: TGTGCCAGCAGCCCCAAGAATTGGATGAACTCTGAAGCTTTCTTT.

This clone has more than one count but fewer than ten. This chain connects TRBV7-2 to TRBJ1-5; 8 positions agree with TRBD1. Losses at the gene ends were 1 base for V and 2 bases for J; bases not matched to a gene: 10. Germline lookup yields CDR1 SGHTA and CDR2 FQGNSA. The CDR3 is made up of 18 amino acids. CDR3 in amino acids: CASSLVGAGGAGNQPQHF. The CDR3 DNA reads TGTGCCAGCAGCTTAGTCGGGGCAGGGGGCGCGGGCAATCAGCCCCAGCATTTT.